The 10 T cell receptor beta chains in this list originate from one sample, sequenced in a study of blood T cells in healthy people across ages (dated by TCRdb to 2015 to 2017). The library was generated by 5' RACE. Sequenced on an Illumina HiSeq 2500. A second PCR of roughly 7 to 11 cycles was performed with a sample-barcoded 5' primer and a J-beta primer mix. Using fastp at Q25 and MiXCR, TCRdb reprocessed the public reads and kept productive beta chains. All rows with the same CDR3 protein become a single entry with the most common DNA and genes. Recorded for this sample are more than 650,000 distinct CDR3 sequences; roughly 24% of them occurred a single time. Together, the top ten hold about 3% of the sample. This same sample was also part of a study on T cells of mothers and their children.

Sequencing input: blood. Receptors originate from a boy between 10 and 17 years old in good health.

This clonotype was recorded a few times. The chain recombines TRBV24-1 with TRBJ1-5, with D possibly TRBD1 on 5 matching bases. The germline V gene has CDR1 KGHDR and CDR2 SFDVKD. V dropped 4 bases and J dropped 1 base, with 10 bases sitting between them. This CDR3 region has 15 residues. CDR3 DNA sequence: TGTGCCACCAGTGACAGACGGGGGAGCAATCAGCCCCAGCATTTT. Translation gives CATSDRRGSNQPQHF.

A word on this clonotype: The junction and the germline gene differ at one end; a read error may be behind it. The gene calls are TRBV12-3 or TRBV12-4 and TRBJ2-4, with D perhaps TRBD1 or TRBD2 (7 bases each). The CDR3 is made up of 11 amino acids. CDR3 in amino acids: CASSSGGAVNF. As DNA, the CDR3 is TGTGCCAGCAGTTCAGGGGGGGCTGTAAACTTC.

This clonotype was seen a few times. The rearrangement joins TRBV11-2 to TRBJ1-3; possibly TRBD1 for D (5 bases). This CDR3 region has 17 residues. Trimming left V 5 bases short and J 4 bases short, with 21 bases between. The germline V gene encodes CDR1 SGHAT and CDR2 FQNNGV. Here the CDR3 reads CASSPGTGSYGGNTIYF. The CDR3 DNA is TGTGCCAGCAGCCCCGGCACAGGATCCTACGGGGGAAACACCATATATTTT. Variable domain in full (rest from reference TRBV11-2 and TRBJ1-3): EAGVAQSPRYKIIEKRQSVAFWCNPISGHATLYWYQQILGQGPKLLIQFQNNGVVDDSQLPKDRFSAERLKGVDSTLKIQPAKLEDSAVYLCASSPGTGSYGGNTIYFGEGSWLTVV.

The V and J genes are TRBV11-2 and TRBJ2-7, with 9 bases aligning to TRBD2. Germline CDR1 SGHAT, CDR2 FQNNGV. CDR3 length equals 15 residues. The trim removed 0 bases at V and 6 bases at J, leaving 6 bases unmatched. The CDR3 sequence: CASSLDLAGGSEQYF. Here the CDR3 DNA reads TGTGCCAGCAGCTTAGATCTTGCGGGGGGGTCCGAGCAGTACTTC.

The chain combines TRBV6-2 or TRBV6-3 with TRBJ2-5; D ambiguous. CDR3 length: 15 residues. The germline V gene encodes CDR1 MNHEY and CDR2 SVGEGT. Trimming took 2 bases from V and 1 from J, leaving 11 bases between them. This CDR3 is CASSYRTFSQETQYF. DNA for the CDR3: TGTGCCAGCAGTTACCGGACCTTCTCCCAAGAGACCCAGTACTTC.

The chain carries TRBV5-5 and TRBJ2-1, with 15 nucleotides matching TRBD2. The CDR3 length is 16 residues. Germline V gene lookup returns CDR1 SGHKS and CDR2 YYEKEE (reference sequence). With V trimmed by 0 bases and J by 7 bases, 2 bases remained unmatched. This CDR3 is CASSLAGTSGGNEQFF. The CDR3, as DNA: TGTGCCAGCAGCTTGGCCGGGACTAGCGGGGGGAATGAGCAGTTCTTC.

The chain has TRBV12-3 or TRBV12-4 and TRBJ1-1; D not certain. The CDR3 has 14 amino acids. V lost 3 bases and J 2 bases, leaving 10 bases between the germline ends. This CDR3 is CASSFFPGNTEAFF. Written as DNA, the CDR3 is TGTGCCAGCAGTTTTTTCCCGGGTAACACTGAAGCTTTCTTT.

This clonotype occurred a few times. The rearrangement uses TRBV5-1 and TRBJ2-4; 7 nucleotides align to TRBD2. V gave up 3 bases and J gave up 0 bases; unmatched junction bases: 6. This CDR3 spans 16 amino acids. Germline values: CDR1 SGHRS, CDR2 YFSETQ. CDR3: CASSSTSSLAKNIQYF. As DNA, the CDR3 is TGCGCCAGCAGCTCGACTAGCAGTTTAGCCAAAAACATTCAGTACTTC.

This clonotype was seen just once. The chain recombines TRBV20-1 with TRBJ2-7; 10 nucleotides align to TRBD2. The trim removed 7 bases at V and 5 bases at J, leaving 8 bases unmatched. The CDR3 covers 13 residues. The germline gives CDR1 DFQATT, CDR2 SNEGSKA (reference sequence). The CDR3 bases are TGCAGTGGTCAGCGGGGGGGCCGGGACGAGCAGTACTTC. This gives the protein CSGQRGGRDEQYF.

Concerning this clonotype: At one boundary the junction diverges from the germline segment, which might be a read error. The chain has TRBV14 and TRBJ2-5; no clear D gene. The CDR3 sequence is 14 residues long. Germline V gene lookup returns CDR1 SGHDN and CDR2 FVKESK. In DNA form, the CDR3 reads TGTGCCAGCAGCCAAGTTTCGGGTGTGGAGACCCAGTGCTTC. Translation: CASSQVSGVETQCF.